This record concerns one TCR beta chain sequence. Its antigen is as yet unknown. These data originate in a study of regulatory dendritic cells for organ transplantation. Study-wide findings and caveats: The most alloreactive TCR clonotypes were found in resting memory CD8+ cells.

In germline, CDR1 is LNHNV, CDR2 YYDKDF (reference sequence). Trimming took off 1 base at V and 0 bases at J, with 4 bases between the two ends. This CDR3 comprises 15 residues. Libraries were prepared by immunoSEQ multiplex PCR; TCRdb keeps only in-frame clonotypes and omits some of them. The repertoire holds approximately 12,000 clones, with roughly nine tenths as singletons. Allogeneic regulatory or mature dendritic cells were co-cultured for 5 days with CFSE-labeled sorted T cells at 1:10. The chain joins TRBV15 to TRBJ2-6; D remains ambiguous. The sample taken for sequencing was naive CD8+ T cells from blood cultured with regulatory dendritic cells. Regarding subset: CD45RA+ naive T cells. The receptor comes from a human donor in good health. In DNA, the CDR3 is TGTGCCACCAGCAGAGGGCTCTCTGGGGCCAACGTCCTGACTTTC. It is translated as CATSRGLSGANVLTF.